Listed below are T cell receptor beta chains from one sample, sequenced in a study of PD-1 blockade in classical Hodgkin lymphoma. Produced via immunoSEQ multiplex PCR; TCRdb's table is partial and in-frame only. This sample yields fewer than 15,000 clones, of which approximately 79% are seen a single time; around a quarter belongs to the top ten. Sample: CD8+ T cells from blood, taken at baseline. Source of these receptors: a human donor with classical Hodgkin lymphoma. Both conserved end residues are trimmed from each CDR3.

j_call,v_call,cdr3_aa
TRBJ2-7,TRBV27,ASRFSGTGYYEQY
TRBJ2-2,TRBV11-2,ASSPLRTGPTGELF
TRBJ2-5,TRBV4-3,ASSQEIGGLQETQY
TRBJ2-1,TRBV7-9,ASSLAGTGGYNEQF
TRBJ1-4,TRBV9,ASSVGAATNEKLF
TRBJ2-7,TRBV4-2,ASSQGRETYEQY
TRBJ1-2,TRBV19,ASQNYLGQAYGYT
TRBJ2-3,TRBV6-4,ASSDSGSSADTQY
TRBJ2-7,TRBV9,ASSVGGVPLYEQY
TRBJ1-6,TRBV7-3,ASSLTGNSPLH
TRBJ2-3,TRBV6-4,ASSDSLGGADTQY
TRBJ2-3,TRBV5-4,ASSHRGQDTDTQY
TRBJ1-2,TRBV28,ASGSLDSLFYGYT
TRBJ1-1,TRBV5-5,ASSLVYGDMNTEAF
TRBJ1-2,TRBV7-6,ASSLEASNYGYT
TRBJ2-7,TRBV4-2,ASSSMAGEQY
TRBJ1-5,TRBV19,ASSEYGGSGNQPQH
TRBJ1-1,TRBV5-1,ASSEGQGNMNTEAF
TRBJ1-1,TRBV10-3,AIRGSGGVNTEAF
TRBJ2-3,TRBV5-5,ASSLAQGFSDTQY
TRBJ2-5,TRBV11-2,ASSLLMAGQETQY
TRBJ2-7,TRBV9,ASSGSGTGAYEQY
TRBJ1-4,TRBV5-1,ASHETANEKLF
TRBJ2-1,TRBV7-8,ASSPSNEQF
TRBJ2-7,TRBV11-2,ASSLVGWTDTYEQY
TRBJ2-1,TRBV9,ASSHPEVLAGGNEQF
TRBJ2-5,TRBV20-1,SARTSETQY
TRBJ1-6,TRBV5-6,ASTRPGGSPLH
TRBJ1-2,TRBV4-3,ASSQYKDYGYT